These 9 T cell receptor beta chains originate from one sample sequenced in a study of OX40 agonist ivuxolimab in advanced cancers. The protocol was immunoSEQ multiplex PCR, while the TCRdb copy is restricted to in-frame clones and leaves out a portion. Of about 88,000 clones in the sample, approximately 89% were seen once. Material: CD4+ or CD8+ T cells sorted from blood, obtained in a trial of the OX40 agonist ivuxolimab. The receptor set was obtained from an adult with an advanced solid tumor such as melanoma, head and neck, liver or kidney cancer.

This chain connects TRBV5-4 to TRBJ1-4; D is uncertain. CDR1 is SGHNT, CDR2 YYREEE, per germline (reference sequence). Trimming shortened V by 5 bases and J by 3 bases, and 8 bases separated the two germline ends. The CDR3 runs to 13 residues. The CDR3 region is CASRTHSNEKLFF. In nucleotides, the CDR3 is TGTGCCAGCAGGACACATTCTAATGAAAAACTGTTTTTT.

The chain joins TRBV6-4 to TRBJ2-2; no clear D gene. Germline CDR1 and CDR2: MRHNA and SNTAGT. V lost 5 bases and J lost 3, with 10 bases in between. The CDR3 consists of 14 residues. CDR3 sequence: CASSPNWYTGELFF. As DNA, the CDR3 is TGTGCCAGCAGTCCCAATTGGTACACCGGGGAGCTGTTTTTT.

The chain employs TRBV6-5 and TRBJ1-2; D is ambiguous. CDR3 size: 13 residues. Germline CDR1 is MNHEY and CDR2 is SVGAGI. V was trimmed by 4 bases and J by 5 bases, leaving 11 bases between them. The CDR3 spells CASSSPRGYGYTF. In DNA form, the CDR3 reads TGTGCCAGCAGTTCCCCCCGGGGTTATGGCTACACCTTC.

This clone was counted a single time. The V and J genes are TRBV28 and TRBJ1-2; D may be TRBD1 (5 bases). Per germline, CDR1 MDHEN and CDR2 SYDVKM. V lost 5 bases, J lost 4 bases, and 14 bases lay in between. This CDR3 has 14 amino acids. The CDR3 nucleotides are TGTGCCAGCAGTCTCCTAGCAGGGAGCTATGGCTACACCTTC. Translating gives CASSLLAGSYGYTF.

In DNA form, the CDR3 reads TGTGCCAGGGACCGGGGGGGCACCATATATTTT. Translating it yields CARDRGGTIYF. The genes are TRBV2 and TRBJ1-3, with a tentative D call TRBD1 (5 bases). Germline V lookup: CDR1 SNHLY, CDR2 FYNNEI. V was cut by 9 bases and J by 9 bases, with 12 bases left in between. The CDR3 runs to 11 residues. Variable domain in full (rest from reference TRBV2 and TRBJ1-3): EPEVTQTPSHQVTQMGQEVILRCVPISNHLYFYWYRQILGQKVEFLVSFYNNEISEKSEIFDDQFSVERPDGSNFTLKIRSTKLEDSAMYFCARDRGGTIYFGEGSWLTVV.

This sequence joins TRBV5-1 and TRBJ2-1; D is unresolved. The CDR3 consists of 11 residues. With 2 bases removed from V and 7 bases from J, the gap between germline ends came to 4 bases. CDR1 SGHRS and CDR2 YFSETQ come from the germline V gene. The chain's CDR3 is CASSFANEQFF. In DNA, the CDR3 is TGCGCCAGCAGCTTTGCAAATGAGCAGTTCTTC. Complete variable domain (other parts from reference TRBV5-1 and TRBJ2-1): KAGVTQTPRYLIKTRGQQVTLSCSPISGHRSVSWYQQTPGQGLQFLFEYFSETQRNKGNFPGRFSGRQFSNSRSEMNVSTLELGDSALYLCASSFANEQFFGPGTRLTVL.

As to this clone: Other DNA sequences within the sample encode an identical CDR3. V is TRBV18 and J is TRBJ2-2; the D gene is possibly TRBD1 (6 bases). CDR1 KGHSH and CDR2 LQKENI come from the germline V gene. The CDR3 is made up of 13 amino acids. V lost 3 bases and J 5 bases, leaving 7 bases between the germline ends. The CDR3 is CASSPTGTGELFF. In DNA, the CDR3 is TGTGCCAGCTCACCCACAGGGACCGGGGAGCTGTTTTTT.

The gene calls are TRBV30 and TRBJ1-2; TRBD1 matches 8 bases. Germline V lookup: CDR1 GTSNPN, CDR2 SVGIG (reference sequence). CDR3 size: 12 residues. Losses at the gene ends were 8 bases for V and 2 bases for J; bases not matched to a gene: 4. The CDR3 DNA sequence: TGTGCCGGATGGACAGGGAACTATGGCTACACCTTC. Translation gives CAGWTGNYGYTF.

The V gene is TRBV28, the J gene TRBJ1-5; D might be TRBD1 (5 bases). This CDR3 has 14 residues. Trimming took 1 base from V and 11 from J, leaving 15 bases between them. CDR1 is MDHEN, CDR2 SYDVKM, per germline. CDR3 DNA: TGTGCCAGCAGTTTATCCCCTCCACAGGTGGCCCAGCATTTT. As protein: CASSLSPPQVAQHF.